The 21 T cell receptor beta chains below all came from one sample that was sequenced in a study of T cells in Graves' hyperthyroidism and ophthalmopathy. Amplification yielded TCR beta CDR3 regions, with RNA transcripts as the source. First-round RT-PCR of the TCR CDR3 relied on the HTBI primer set. TCRdb used MiXCR to reprocess the multiplex PCR reads, holding one entry per CDR3 protein. The sample includes nearly 600,000 distinct CDR3 sequences, approximately 15% of them seen just once. Sequencing input: blood. All receptors derive from a woman between 18 and 29 years old with Graves' ophthalmopathy.

On this clonotype: With a much larger clone just one base away, this may be a read error. The V call is TRBV6-1, the J call TRBJ1-1; 7 bases map to TRBD1. Germline values: CDR1 MNHNS, CDR2 SASEGT. With V trimmed by 8 bases and J by 3 bases, 9 bases remained unmatched. The CDR3 covers 14 residues. The CDR3 loop reads CASEGGAWDTEAFF. The CDR3 coding sequence is TGTGCCAGCGAAGGGGGCGCTTGGGACACTGAAGCTTTCTTT.

Many counts were recorded for this clonotype. The chain uses TRBV11-1 and TRBJ2-7; the D is unclear. Per the germline V gene, CDR1 is SGHAT and CDR2 is FQDESV (reference sequence). Trimming removed 2 bases at V and 0 bases at J, with 5 bases between. CDR3 size: 13 residues. CDR3 sequence: CASSLRASYEQYF. CDR3 bases: TGTGCCAGCAGCTTACGAGCCTCCTACGAGCAGTACTTC.

In its sample, this clonotype was seen many times. The gene calls are TRBV28 and TRBJ1-1; D might be TRBD1 (6 bases). The germline V and J ends were trimmed by 6 bases and 2 bases, with 19 bases remaining between them. Germline CDR1 and CDR2: MDHEN and SYDVKM. The CDR3 is made up of 16 amino acids. The CDR3 spells CASRPRGGLPNTEAFF. The CDR3, as DNA: TGTGCCAGCAGGCCACGTGGGGGGCTACCAAACACTGAAGCTTTCTTT.

This clonotype has a count of ten or more. The V gene is TRBV20-1, the J gene TRBJ2-7, with 9 bases matching TRBD2. This CDR3 is 13 amino acids long. With V trimmed by 3 bases and J by 3 bases, 3 bases remained unmatched. Germline V gene lookup returns CDR1 DFQATT and CDR2 SNEGSKA (reference sequence). The chain's CDR3 is CSARGSGSYEQYF. The CDR3 bases are TGCAGTGCTAGGGGTAGCGGGAGCTACGAGCAGTACTTC.

This clonotype has more than one count but fewer than ten. The V call is TRBV6-2 or TRBV6-3, the J call TRBJ2-7, with 9 bases aligning to TRBD1. The CDR3 sequence is 15 residues long. V shed 6 bases, J shed 1 base, and the junction held 7 bases outside the gene matches. Germline V CDR1 and CDR2: MNHEY, SVGEGT. CDR3 coding DNA: TGTGCCAGCAGATACACAGGGGGCAGTTCCTACGAGCAGTACTTC. Its translation: CASRYTGGSSYEQYF.

This clonotype occurred once. The chain uses TRBV5-1 and TRBJ2-7; D unclear. The length of the CDR3 is 13 residues. Trimming shortened V by 4 bases and J by 6 bases, and 14 bases separated the two germline ends. Germline V gene data show CDR1 as SGHRS and CDR2 as YFSETQ. CDR3 region: CASSPRSGCEQYF. In nucleotides, the CDR3 is TGCGCCAGCAGCCCCCGTTCGGGCTGCGAGCAGTACTTC.

This clonotype was counted ten times or more. This rearrangement joins TRBV3-1 to TRBJ2-3, with TRBD2 as a possible D gene (5 bases). The germline gives CDR1 LGHDT, CDR2 YNNKEL (reference sequence). Trimming removed 1 base from V and 6 bases from J, with 14 bases in between. The CDR3 spans 15 residues. DNA of the CDR3: TGTGCCAGCAGCCAAGGGACTTCCTTCCGGGATACGCAGTATTTT. It encodes CASSQGTSFRDTQYF.

The rearrangement links TRBV6-2 or TRBV6-3 to TRBJ1-2; 10 bases fit TRBD1. J lost 4 bases, V lost 8 bases, and 4 bases had no gene match. The germline gives CDR1 MNHEY, CDR2 SVGEGT. CDR3 length equals 13 residues. Here the CDR3 reads CASGTGDLYGYTF. CDR3 DNA: TGTGCCAGCGGGACAGGGGATCTCTATGGCTACACCTTC.

This clonotype has a count of ten or more. The chain links TRBV7-6 to TRBJ2-3; D gene uncertain. CDR1 is SGHVS and CDR2 is FNYEAQ in the germline V gene. CDR3 length equals 18 residues. The ends were cut back, 5 bases at V and 1 base at J, with 22 bases in the middle. The CDR3 DNA is TGTGCCAGCAGCAACGCTTCTCGGCCTAGATATCGCACAGATACGCAGTATTTT. It codes for CASSNASRPRYRTDTQYF.

This clonotype was seen many times. V usage is TRBV24-1 and J usage is TRBJ2-1, with 9 bases aligning to TRBD2. Germline V lookup: CDR1 KGHDR, CDR2 SFDVKD. V was clipped by 1 base and J by 8 bases; unmatched bases: 5. CDR3 length: 15 residues. The CDR3: CATSDFGTSWHEQFF. CDR3 DNA: TGTGCCACCAGTGATTTTGGGACTAGCTGGCATGAGCAGTTCTTC.

This clonotype was picked up many times. This sequence joins TRBV5-8 and TRBJ2-3; D remains unclear. The CDR3 totals 14 residues. Trimming removed 5 bases at V and 2 bases at J, with 12 bases between. Germline V gene sequence: CDR1 SGHTS, CDR2 YDEGEE. The CDR3, as DNA: TGTGCCAGCAGAGGCGTAAGCGCCACAGATACGCAGTATTTT. Protein product: CASRGVSATDTQYF.

The V gene is TRBV13, the J gene TRBJ1-1; perhaps TRBD1 as D (5 bases). The CDR3 is made up of 13 amino acids. Germline-derived CDR1 and CDR2 are PRHDT and FYEKMQ (reference sequence). V lost 5 bases and J 10 bases, leaving 17 bases between the germline ends. CDR3: CASSPRRGAAAFF. In nucleotides, the CDR3 is TGTGCCAGCAGCCCCCGCCGTGGGGCTGCAGCTTTCTTT.

The chain joins TRBV7-2 to TRBJ1-5; 10 bases match TRBD1. With 4 bases clipped from V and 3 bases from J, the junction kept 9 bases outside the gene matches. Germline lookup yields CDR1 SGHTA and CDR2 FQGNSA. This CDR3 is 17 amino acids long. CDR3 in amino acids: CASSSTGTGATNQPQHF. Written as DNA, the CDR3 is TGTGCCAGCAGCTCGACCGGGACAGGGGCGACCAATCAGCCCCAGCATTTT.

This clonotype was counted ten times or more. This chain connects TRBV6-1 to TRBJ1-1; 8 bases line up with TRBD1. V trimming: 6 bases; J trimming: 4 bases; junction bases outside the gene matches: 10. The germline V gene has CDR1 MNHNS and CDR2 SASEGT. This CDR3 is built from 15 residues. CDR3 residues: CASRPGGRWGTEAFF. The CDR3, as DNA: TGTGCCAGCAGGCCAGGGGGCCGATGGGGCACTGAAGCTTTCTTT.

This clonotype was counted at least ten times. The chain joins TRBV11-2 to TRBJ2-7; 7 positions agree with TRBD1. Trimming removed 5 bases from V and 1 base from J; junction bases left unmatched: 17. The CDR3 spans 18 residues. Per the germline V gene, CDR1 is SGHAT and CDR2 is FQNNGV. This CDR3 reads CASSRVDRLSPLSYEQYF. In nucleotides, the CDR3 is TGTGCCAGCAGCCGAGTGGACAGGCTCTCCCCTTTATCCTACGAGCAGTACTTC.

The chain joins TRBV6-5 to TRBJ2-1; no reliable D call. The CDR3 is 14 amino acids. The germline V gene has CDR1 MNHEY and CDR2 SVGAGI. V lost 2 bases to trimming and J lost 8 bases, with 13 bases between them. The CDR3 loop is CASSYGLGADEQFF. The CDR3 DNA is TGTGCCAGCAGTTACGGGCTAGGAGCTGATGAGCAGTTCTTC.

The rearrangement links TRBV5-1 to TRBJ2-1, with 7 bases that match TRBD2. Per the germline V gene, CDR1 is SGHRS and CDR2 is YFSETQ. This CDR3 contains 15 residues. The ends lost 2 bases at V and 5 bases at J; junction bases unmatched: 7. CDR3 amino acids: CASSFGSGTHNEQFF. For the CDR3, the DNA is TGCGCCAGCAGCTTCGGGAGCGGGACCCACAATGAGCAGTTCTTC.

In DNA, the CDR3 is TGTGCCAGCAGTTGCCGGACAGGGGCCTCGAACTATGGCTACACCTTC. It encodes CASSCRTGASNYGYTF. The gene calls are TRBV6-8 and TRBJ1-2; 9 positions agree with TRBD1. Germline CDR1 is MNHGY and CDR2 is SAAAGT. V lost 4 bases and J lost 2; bases outside the gene matches: 8. The CDR3 covers 16 residues.

The J gene is TRBJ2-1, the V gene TRBV19, with a possible D match to TRBD2 (5 bases). V lost 6 bases, J lost 4 bases, and 10 bases lay in between. Looked up from germline, CDR1 is LNHDA and CDR2 is SQIVND (reference sequence). This CDR3 is 13 amino acids long. In DNA form, the CDR3 reads TGTGCCAGTAGAGCGAGAGGGTACAATGAGCAGTTCTTC. As protein: CASRARGYNEQFF.

This clonotype has a count of ten or more. The V call is TRBV7-9, the J call TRBJ2-7; 7 bases match TRBD2. The CDR3 sequence is 15 residues long. V was clipped by 1 base and J by 2 bases; unmatched bases: 5. Per germline, CDR1 SEHNR and CDR2 FQNEAQ (reference sequence). CDR3 loop: CASSLGGGGAYEQYF. DNA of the CDR3: TGTGCCAGCAGCTTAGGGGGCGGGGGAGCCTACGAGCAGTACTTC.

This clonotype came up once. A much bigger clone sits one base away, suggesting this may be a read error. The CDR3 here is CARSVRDRDTSPLHF. The CDR3 DNA is TGTGCCCGGAGTGTTCGGGACAGAGATACATCACCCCTCCACTTT. The chain employs TRBV30 and TRBJ1-6; TRBD1 matches 7 bases. The CDR3 sequence is 15 residues long. CDR1 is GTSNPN and CDR2 is SVGIG in the germline V gene (reference sequence).